This T cell receptor beta chain was documented in a study of technical replicates of blood from a handful of donors. A word on this clone: Different DNA sequences within this sample yield the same CDR3.

Assay: immunoSEQ multiplex PCR; the TCRdb copy retains only in-frame clones and omits some. Among around 80,000 clones listed, roughly 98% were seen once. This receptor was identified in a human donor in good health. What was sequenced was T cells isolated from PBMCs.

The CDR3 loop is CASSSTGYEQYF. For the CDR3, the DNA is TGTGCCAGCAGTTCAACAGGCTACGAGCAGTACTTC. The rearrangement joins TRBV6-5 to TRBJ2-7; a possible D gene is TRBD1 (5 bases). Germline V gene lookup returns CDR1 MNHEY and CDR2 SVGAGI. This CDR3 has 12 residues. V gave up 4 bases and J gave up 3 bases, with 7 bases separating them.